Shown below are 20 T cell receptor beta chains from a single sample sequenced in a study of early T cells in non-severe SARS-CoV-2 infection. One entry per CDR3 protein results from TCRdb running MiXCR on the 5' RACE reads. The data contain roughly 32,000 distinct CDR3 sequences, 9% of them singletons. The sample taken for sequencing was whole blood. These receptors were collected from an adult who was a healthcare worker with PCR-confirmed SARS-CoV-2 infection or an uninfected control (not recorded which).

This clonotype was observed a handful of times. The genes are TRBV7-2 and TRBJ2-5, with D unresolved. V was pared by 3 bases and J by 4 bases, with 3 bases between. Germline-derived CDR1 and CDR2 are SGHTA and FQGNSA. CDR3 length equals 11 residues. In DNA form, the CDR3 reads TGTGCCAGCAGCTTCCTAGAGACCCAGTACTTC. This codes for CASSFLETQYF.

This clonotype was seen repeatedly, ten times or more. The gene calls are TRBV7-6 and TRBJ1-4; D is ambiguous. Trimming took 3 bases from V and 0 from J, leaving 17 bases between them. The CDR3 totals 18 residues. The germline V gene encodes CDR1 SGHVS and CDR2 FNYEAQ. In nucleotides, the CDR3 is TGTGCCAGCAGCTTTAATGCGAAAGGGTTTGCAACTAATGAAAAACTGTTTTTT. Its protein product is CASSFNAKGFATNEKLFF.

In its sample, this clonotype was seen a few times. DNA of the CDR3: TGTGCCAGCAGCCTTGAACAGTCCATTGGAAACACCATATATTTT. Protein sequence: CASSLEQSIGNTIYF. V gene TRBV11-2 combines with J gene TRBJ1-3; D gene uncertain. The CDR3 runs 15 residues. CDR1 is SGHAT, CDR2 FQNNGV, per germline. V lost 5 bases to trimming and J lost 3 bases, with 14 bases between them.

Ten or more counts support this clonotype. The gene calls are TRBV19 and TRBJ1-5; 9 bases are shared with TRBD1. V lost 9 bases, J lost 3 bases, and 9 bases stayed unmatched. Germline V gene lookup returns CDR1 LNHDA and CDR2 SQIVND (reference sequence). The CDR3 spans 15 residues. The CDR3 reads CASLRGQGSNQPQHF. CDR3 DNA: TGTGCCAGCCTTAGGGGACAGGGATCCAATCAGCCCCAGCATTTT.

This clonotype was counted ten times or more. This chain joins TRBV7-2 and TRBJ2-2, with unresolved D. Trimming took off 2 bases at V and 4 bases at J, with 5 bases between the two ends. The CDR3 length is 13 residues. The V gene's germline CDR1 is SGHTA and CDR2 FQGNSA. For the CDR3, the DNA is TGTGCCAGCAGCTTATTCGGCACCGGGGAGCTGTTTTTT. Translated: CASSLFGTGELFF.

This clonotype was counted at least ten times. This chain connects TRBV7-3 to TRBJ2-6; TRBD1 matches at 9 bases. Germline CDR1 and CDR2: SGHTA and FQGTGA. The CDR3 sequence is 16 residues long. Trimming took 4 bases from V and 1 from J; bases not matched to a gene: 2. DNA for the CDR3: TGTGCCAGCAGCTGGGACAGGGCGTCTGGGGCCAACGTCCTGACTTTC. The encoded protein is CASSWDRASGANVLTF.

This clonotype has at least ten counts. The rearrangement links TRBV11-3 to TRBJ2-1; a possible D gene is TRBD2 (7 bases). The CDR3 runs 14 residues. Germline CDR1 SGHNT, CDR2 YENEEA. Trimming removed 5 bases at V and 9 bases at J, with 17 bases between. In DNA form, the CDR3 reads TGTGCCAGCAGCCCCACGGGGGCGGGAGCTGAGCAGTTCTTC. Translating it yields CASSPTGAGAEQFF.

This clonotype was picked up many times. The chain couples TRBV7-2 to TRBJ1-1, with 9 bases that match TRBD1. Germline V gene lookup returns CDR1 SGHTA and CDR2 FQGNSA. The CDR3 consists of 13 residues. With 5 bases clipped from V and 7 bases from J, the junction kept 5 bases outside the gene matches. The CDR3 DNA reads TGTGCCAGCAGCCCCAGGGGACAGGGTGAAGCTTTCTTT. Amino acids: CASSPRGQGEAFF. Full variable domain (outside the CDR3, taken from reference TRBV7-2 and TRBJ1-1): GAGVSQSPSNKVTEKGKDVELRCDPISGHTALYWYRQSLGQGLEFLIYFQGNSAPDKSGLPSDRFSAERTGGSVSTLTIQRTQQEDSAVYLCASSPRGQGEAFFGQGTRLTVV.

This clonotype was observed at least ten times. The gene calls are TRBV12-3 or TRBV12-4 and TRBJ1-6; a weak D match, TRBD1 (5 bases). This CDR3 has 14 amino acids. V was cut by 6 bases and J by 7 bases, with 13 bases left in between. The CDR3 loop is CASREGGTNSPLHF. Written as DNA, the CDR3 is TGTGCCAGCAGGGAAGGAGGGACCAATTCACCCCTCCACTTT.

This clonotype turned up a few times. V usage is TRBV5-6 and J usage is TRBJ1-3; TRBD1 is a possible D gene (5 bases). The CDR3 has 16 residues. V lost 2 bases and J lost 2, with 14 bases in between. Germline lookup yields CDR1 SGHDT and CDR2 YYEEEE. Here the CDR3 DNA reads TGTGCCAGCAGCTTCCCGCGGGGAGGGGCTGGAAACACCATATATTTT. Encoded protein: CASSFPRGGAGNTIYF. The full variable domain, its missing parts supplied by reference TRBV5-6 and TRBJ1-3, is DAGVTQSPTHLIKTRGQQVTLRCSPKSGHDTVSWYQQALGQGPQFIFQYYEEEERQRGNFPDRFSGHQFPNYSSELNVNALLLGDSALYLCASSFPRGGAGNTIYFGEGSWLTVV.

Comment on this clonotype: A junction end diverges from the germline sequence, so it may reflect a read error. This rearrangement joins TRBV4-3 to TRBJ1-1; D not resolved. CDR3 size: 15 residues. Germline V gene data show CDR1 as LGHNA and CDR2 as YSLEER. The CDR3 nucleotides are TGCGCCAGCAGCCAAGAAGAAAGCATGAACAGTGAAGCTTTCTTT. Translation gives CASSQEESMNSEAFF.

This clonotype was seen many times. The chain couples TRBV2 to TRBJ2-4, with D maybe TRBD2 (6 bases). Trimming cost V 6 bases and J 0 bases, with 12 bases left between them. This CDR3 contains 15 residues. Germline loops: CDR1 SNHLY, CDR2 FYNNEI. The CDR3 nucleotides are TGTGCCAGCAGAAACCGGGACTCAGCCAAAAACATTCAGTACTTC. This gives the protein CASRNRDSAKNIQYF. Combining the CDR3 with reference TRBV2 and TRBJ2-4 gives the whole variable domain EPEVTQTPSHQVTQMGQEVILRCVPISNHLYFYWYRQILGQKVEFLVSFYNNEISEKSEIFDDQFSVERPDGSNFTLKIRSTKLEDSAMYFCASRNRDSAKNIQYFGAGTRLSVL.

The chain recombines TRBV19 with TRBJ2-7; D not resolved. The length of the CDR3 is 12 residues. Germline lookup yields CDR1 LNHDA and CDR2 SQIVND (reference sequence). The V end was cut by 5 bases, the J end by 3 bases, with 8 bases between. The CDR3 here is CASSPGIYEQYF. CDR3 nucleotide sequence: TGTGCCAGTAGTCCTGGTATCTACGAGCAGTACTTC.

The chain couples TRBV7-3 to TRBJ2-2; 13 bases agree with TRBD2. V trimming: 1 base; J trimming: 0 bases; junction bases outside the gene matches: 5. This CDR3 spans 19 amino acids. Germline values: CDR1 SGHTA, CDR2 FQGTGA. CDR3 bases: TGTGCCAGCAGCTTAAACCGACTAGCGGGGGGAGCGAACACCGGGGAGCTGTTTTTT. This translates into CASSLNRLAGGANTGELFF.

This clonotype has at least ten counts. The V and J genes are TRBV7-9 and TRBJ1-6; D gene uncertain. Per germline, CDR1 SEHNR and CDR2 FQNEAQ (reference sequence). Between the trimmed V and J ends, which lost 1 base and 5 bases, there was a span of 6 bases. The CDR3 length is 14 residues. The CDR3 reads CASSLGQDNSPLHF. The CDR3 region has the DNA TGTGCCAGCAGCTTAGGGCAGGATAATTCACCCCTCCACTTT.

For this clonotype: With a much larger clone just one base away, this may be a read error. The J gene is TRBJ2-1, the V gene TRBV7-3; 8 bases align to TRBD2. Germline values: CDR1 SGHTA, CDR2 FQGTGA. The CDR3 sequence is 14 residues long. This CDR3 is CASSGTRPPNVQFF. The CDR3 DNA sequence: TGTGCCAGCAGCGGGACTAGACCGCCCAATGTGCAGTTCTTC.

This clonotype was observed many times. V and J are TRBV6-2 or TRBV6-3 and TRBJ2-1; 11 nucleotides match TRBD2. Trimming removed 6 bases from V and 8 bases from J; junction bases left unmatched: 6. Germline V gene lookup returns CDR1 MNHEY and CDR2 SVGEGT. The CDR3 extends over 14 amino acids. In DNA, the CDR3 is TGTGCCAGCAGACCACTAGCGGGGGCGGATGAGCAGTTCTTC. Translating gives CASRPLAGADEQFF.

V and J are TRBV11-2 and TRBJ1-4, with D possibly matching TRBD1 (5 bases). Looked up from germline, CDR1 is SGHAT and CDR2 is FQNNGV. The CDR3 sequence is 15 residues long. V was clipped by 6 bases and J by 0 bases, with 11 bases between them. The CDR3 region is CASSFDSSTNEKLFF. CDR3 nucleotide sequence: TGTGCCAGCAGTTTTGACAGCTCAACTAATGAAAAACTGTTTTTT.

This clonotype was recorded many times. The V gene is TRBV4-1, the J gene TRBJ2-1; 10 bases are shared with TRBD2. J lost 2 bases, V lost 5 bases, and 9 bases had no gene match. CDR1 and CDR2 (germline): MGHRA, YSYEKL. This CDR3 is built from 17 residues. The chain's CDR3 is CASSNRYLAGAYNEQFF. The CDR3 nucleotides read TGCGCCAGCAGCAACCGTTACCTAGCGGGGGCCTACAATGAGCAGTTCTTC.

The chain couples TRBV11-3 to TRBJ2-1; D is ambiguous. CDR3 length: 14 residues. From germline, CDR1 is SGHNT and CDR2 YENEEA. V gave up 1 base and J gave up 1 base, with 5 bases separating them. The DNA for the CDR3 is TGTGCCAGCAGCTTAGTCGGTTCCTACAATGAGCAGTTCTTC. Translating it yields CASSLVGSYNEQFF.